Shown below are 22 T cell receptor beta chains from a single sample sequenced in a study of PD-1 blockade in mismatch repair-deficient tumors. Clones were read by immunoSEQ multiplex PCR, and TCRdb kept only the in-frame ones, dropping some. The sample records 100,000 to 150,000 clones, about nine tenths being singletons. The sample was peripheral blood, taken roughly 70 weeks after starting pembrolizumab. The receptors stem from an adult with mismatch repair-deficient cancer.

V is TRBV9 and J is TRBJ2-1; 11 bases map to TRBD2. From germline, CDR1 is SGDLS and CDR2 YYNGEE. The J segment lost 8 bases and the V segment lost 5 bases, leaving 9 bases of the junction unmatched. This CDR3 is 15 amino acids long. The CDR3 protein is CASSPTSGSGDEQFF. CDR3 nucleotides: TGTGCCAGCAGTCCTACTAGCGGGAGTGGGGATGAGCAGTTCTTC.

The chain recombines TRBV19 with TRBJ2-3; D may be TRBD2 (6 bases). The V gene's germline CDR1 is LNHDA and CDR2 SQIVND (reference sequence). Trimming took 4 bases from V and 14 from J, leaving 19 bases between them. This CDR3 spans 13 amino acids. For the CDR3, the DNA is TGTGCCAGTAGTACCCCCGGGACTCGAGGGGCGTATTTT. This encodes CASSTPGTRGAYF.

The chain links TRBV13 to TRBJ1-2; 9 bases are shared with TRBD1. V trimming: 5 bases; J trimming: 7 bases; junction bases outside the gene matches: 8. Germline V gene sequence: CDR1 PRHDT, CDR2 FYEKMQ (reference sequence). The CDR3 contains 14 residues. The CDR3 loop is CASSLWGQGFGYTF. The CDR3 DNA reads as TGTGCCAGCAGCCTTTGGGGACAGGGTTTTGGCTACACCTTC. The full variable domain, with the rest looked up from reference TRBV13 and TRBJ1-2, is AAGVIQSPRHLIKEKRETATLKCYPIPRHDTVYWYQQGPGQDPQFLISFYEKMQSDKGSIPDRFSAQQFSDYHSELNMSSLELGDSALYFCASSLWGQGFGYTFGSGTRLTVV.

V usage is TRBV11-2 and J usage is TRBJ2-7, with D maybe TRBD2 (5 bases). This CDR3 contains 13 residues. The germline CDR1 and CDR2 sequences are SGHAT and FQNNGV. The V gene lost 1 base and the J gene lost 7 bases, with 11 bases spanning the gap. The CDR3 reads CASSLVREREQYF. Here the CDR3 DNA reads TGTGCCAGCAGCTTAGTGAGGGAGCGGGAGCAGTACTTC.

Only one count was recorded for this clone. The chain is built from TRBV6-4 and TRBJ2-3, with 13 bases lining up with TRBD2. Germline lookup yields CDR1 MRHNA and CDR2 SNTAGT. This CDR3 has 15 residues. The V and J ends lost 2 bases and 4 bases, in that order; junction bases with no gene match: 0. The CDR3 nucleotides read TGTGCCAGCAGTGACGGGACTAGCGGGGCAGATACGCAGTATTTT. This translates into CASSDGTSGADTQYF.

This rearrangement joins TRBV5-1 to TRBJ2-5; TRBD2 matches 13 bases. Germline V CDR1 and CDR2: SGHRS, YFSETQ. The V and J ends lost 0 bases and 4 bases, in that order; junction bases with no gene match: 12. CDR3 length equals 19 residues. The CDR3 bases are TGCGCCAGCAGCTTGGGGTTCGGACTAGCGGGAGAGGTCCGAGAGACCCAGTACTTC. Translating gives CASSLGFGLAGEVRETQYF.

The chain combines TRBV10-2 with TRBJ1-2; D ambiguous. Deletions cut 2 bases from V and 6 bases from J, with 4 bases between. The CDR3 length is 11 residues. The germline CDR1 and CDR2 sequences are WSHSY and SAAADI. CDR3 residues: CASSEVNGYTF. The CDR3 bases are TGCGCCAGCAGTGAGGTTAATGGCTACACCTTC.

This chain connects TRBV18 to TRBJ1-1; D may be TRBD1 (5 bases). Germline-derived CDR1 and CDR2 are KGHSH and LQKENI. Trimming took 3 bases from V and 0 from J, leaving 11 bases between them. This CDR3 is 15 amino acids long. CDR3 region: CASSPGQNMNTEAFF. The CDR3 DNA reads TGTGCCAGCTCACCGGGGCAGAACATGAACACTGAAGCTTTCTTT.

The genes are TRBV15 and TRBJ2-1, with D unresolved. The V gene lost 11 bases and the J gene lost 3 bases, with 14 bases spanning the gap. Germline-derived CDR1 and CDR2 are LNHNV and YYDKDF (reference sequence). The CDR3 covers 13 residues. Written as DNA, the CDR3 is TGTGCCGTCGGAGCTGACGACTACAATGAGCAGTTCTTC. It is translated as CAVGADDYNEQFF.

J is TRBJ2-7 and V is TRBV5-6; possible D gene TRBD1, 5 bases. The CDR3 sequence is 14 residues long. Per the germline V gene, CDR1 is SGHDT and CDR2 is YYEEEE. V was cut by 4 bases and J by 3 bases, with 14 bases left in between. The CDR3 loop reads CASSGARAIYEQYF. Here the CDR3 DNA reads TGTGCCAGCAGCGGGGCCCGCGCTATCTACGAGCAGTACTTC.

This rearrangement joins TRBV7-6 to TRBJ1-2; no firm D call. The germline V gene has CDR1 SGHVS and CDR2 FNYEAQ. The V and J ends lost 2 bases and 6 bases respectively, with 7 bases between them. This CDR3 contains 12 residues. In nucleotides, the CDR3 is TGTGCCAGCAGCTTAAATGGTGATGGCTACACCTTC. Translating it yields CASSLNGDGYTF. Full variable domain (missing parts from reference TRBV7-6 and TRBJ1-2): GAGVSQSPRYKVTKRGQDVALRCDPISGHVSLYWYRQALGQGPEFLTYFNYEAQQDKSGLPNDRFSAERPEGSISTLTIQRTEQRDSAMYRCASSLNGDGYTFGSGTRLTVV.

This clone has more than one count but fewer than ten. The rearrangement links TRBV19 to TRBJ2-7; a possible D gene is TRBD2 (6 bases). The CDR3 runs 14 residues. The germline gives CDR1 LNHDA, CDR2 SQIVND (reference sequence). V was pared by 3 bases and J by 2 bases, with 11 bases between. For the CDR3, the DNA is TGTGCCAGTAGTATTTCGGGGGTACCCTACGAGCAGTACTTC. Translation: CASSISGVPYEQYF.

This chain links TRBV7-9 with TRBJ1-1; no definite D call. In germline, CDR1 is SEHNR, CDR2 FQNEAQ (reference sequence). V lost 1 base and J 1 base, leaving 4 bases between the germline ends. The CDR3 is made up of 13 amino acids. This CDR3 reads CASSLEGNTEAFF. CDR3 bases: TGTGCCAGCAGCTTAGAAGGGAACACTGAAGCTTTCTTT.

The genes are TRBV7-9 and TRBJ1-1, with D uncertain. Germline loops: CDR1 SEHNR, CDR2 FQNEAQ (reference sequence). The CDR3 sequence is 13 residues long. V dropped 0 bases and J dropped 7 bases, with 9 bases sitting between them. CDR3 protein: CASSLAWVGEAFF. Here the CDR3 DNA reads TGTGCCAGCAGCTTAGCTTGGGTTGGTGAAGCTTTCTTT.

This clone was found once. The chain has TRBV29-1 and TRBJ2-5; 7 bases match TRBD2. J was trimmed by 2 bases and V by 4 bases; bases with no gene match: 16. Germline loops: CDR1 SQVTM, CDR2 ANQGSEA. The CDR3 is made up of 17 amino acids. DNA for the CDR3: TGCAGCGTTGTATCACATTGGGGTAGCGGGTGGCAAGAGACCCAGTACTTC. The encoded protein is CSVVSHWGSGWQETQYF.

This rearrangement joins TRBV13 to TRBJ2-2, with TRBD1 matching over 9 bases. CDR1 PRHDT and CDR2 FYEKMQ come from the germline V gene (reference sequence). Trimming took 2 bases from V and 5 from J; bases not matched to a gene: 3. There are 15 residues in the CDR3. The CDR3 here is CASSLIQGATGELFF. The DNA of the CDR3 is TGTGCCAGCAGCTTAATACAGGGGGCGACCGGGGAGCTGTTTTTT.

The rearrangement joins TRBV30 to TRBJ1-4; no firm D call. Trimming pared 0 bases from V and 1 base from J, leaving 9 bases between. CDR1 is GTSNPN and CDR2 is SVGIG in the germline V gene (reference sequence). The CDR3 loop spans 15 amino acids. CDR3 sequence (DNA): TGTGCCTGGAGTGTAAGACGGGGAACTAATGAAAAACTGTTTTTT. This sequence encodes CAWSVRRGTNEKLFF.

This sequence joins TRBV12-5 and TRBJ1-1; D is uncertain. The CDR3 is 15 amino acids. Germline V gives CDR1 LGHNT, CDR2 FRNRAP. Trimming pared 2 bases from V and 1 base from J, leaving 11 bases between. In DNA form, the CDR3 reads TGTGCTAGTGGTTTGTATCGGCGGAAGAACACTGAAGCTTTCTTT. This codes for CASGLYRRKNTEAFF.

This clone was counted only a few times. The CDR3 DNA reads TGTGCCAGCAGCCAAGTTACAACGACCGGCACTTTCTTT. This encodes CASSQVTTTGTFF. The chain links TRBV14 to TRBJ1-1; D is uncertain. Germline V gives CDR1 SGHDN, CDR2 FVKESK. Trimming took off 1 base at V and 12 bases at J, with 15 bases between the two ends. The CDR3 runs to 13 residues.

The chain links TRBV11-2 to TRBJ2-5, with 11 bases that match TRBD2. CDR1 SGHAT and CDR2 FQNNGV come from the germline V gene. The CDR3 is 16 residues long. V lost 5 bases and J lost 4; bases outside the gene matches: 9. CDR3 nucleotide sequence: TGTGCCAGCAGCCTCCTAGCGGGAGGAATGGGAGAGACCCAGTACTTC. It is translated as CASSLLAGGMGETQYF.

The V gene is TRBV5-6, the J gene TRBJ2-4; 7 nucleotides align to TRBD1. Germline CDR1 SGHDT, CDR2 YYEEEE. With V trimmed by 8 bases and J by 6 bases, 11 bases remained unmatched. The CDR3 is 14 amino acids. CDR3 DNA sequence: TGTGCCAGTAAACTTGGGAACAGGGGAAACATTCAGTACTTC. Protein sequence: CASKLGNRGNIQYF. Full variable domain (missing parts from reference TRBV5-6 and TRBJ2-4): DAGVTQSPTHLIKTRGQQVTLRCSPKSGHDTVSWYQQALGQGPQFIFQYYEEEERQRGNFPDRFSGHQFPNYSSELNVNALLLGDSALYLCASKLGNRGNIQYFGAGTRLSVL.

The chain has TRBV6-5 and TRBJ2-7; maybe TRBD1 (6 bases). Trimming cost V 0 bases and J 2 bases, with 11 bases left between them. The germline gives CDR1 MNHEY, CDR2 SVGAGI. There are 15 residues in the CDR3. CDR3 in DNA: TGTGCCAGCAGTTACTCAGGACAGACTCCCTACGAGCAGTACTTC. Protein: CASSYSGQTPYEQYF.